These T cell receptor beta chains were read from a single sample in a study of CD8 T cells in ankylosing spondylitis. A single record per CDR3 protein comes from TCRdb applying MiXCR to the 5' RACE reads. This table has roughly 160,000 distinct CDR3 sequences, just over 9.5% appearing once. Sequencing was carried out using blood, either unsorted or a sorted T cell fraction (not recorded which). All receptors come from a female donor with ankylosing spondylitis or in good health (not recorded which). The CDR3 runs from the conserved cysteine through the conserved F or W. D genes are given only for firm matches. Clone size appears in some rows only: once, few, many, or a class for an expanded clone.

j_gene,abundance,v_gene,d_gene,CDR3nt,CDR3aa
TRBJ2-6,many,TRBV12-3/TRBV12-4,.,TGTGCCAGCAGTTTTATCTCTGGGGCCAACGTCCTGACTTTC,CASSFISGANVLTF
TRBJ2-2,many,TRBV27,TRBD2,TGTGCCAGCAGCTTACTAGCGTACGGGGTCACCGGGGAGCTGTTTTTT,CASSLLAYGVTGELFF
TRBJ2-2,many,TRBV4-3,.,TGCGCCAGCAGGGGGGCCGGGGAGCTGTTTTTT,CASRGAGELFF
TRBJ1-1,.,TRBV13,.,TGTGCCAGCAGCTCGTCAGGGGCACACTCTGAAGCTTTCTTT,CASSSSGAHSEAFF
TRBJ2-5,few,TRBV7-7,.,TGTGCTAGCAGCACCACTCCGGGACTCCAAGAGACCCAGTACTTC,CASSTTPGLQETQYF
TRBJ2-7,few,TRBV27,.,TGTGCCAGCAGTTTATTACAGACAGAGACCTACGAGCAGTACTTC,CASSLLQTETYEQYF
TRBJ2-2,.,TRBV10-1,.,TGCGCCAGCAGTGATTGGGGGGCCGAGGCGGGGGAGCTGTTTTTT,CASSDWGAEAGELFF
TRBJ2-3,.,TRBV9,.,TGTGCCAGCAGCGTAGCGGTCTCGTGGGCAGATACGCAGTATTTT,CASSVAVSWADTQYF
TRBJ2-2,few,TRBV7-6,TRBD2,TGTGCCAGCAGCTATATACTAGCGGGAGGGGTCACCGGGGAGCTGTTTTTT,CASSYILAGGVTGELFF
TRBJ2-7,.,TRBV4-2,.,TGTGCCAGCAGCCAAGAACTGGCTAGCGCCTACGAGCAGTACTTC,CASSQELASAYEQYF
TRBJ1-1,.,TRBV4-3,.,TGCGCCAGCAGCCAAGGGGGGTGGGCTGAAGCTTTCTTT,CASSQGGWAEAFF
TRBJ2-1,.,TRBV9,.,TGTGCCAGCAGCCCGGGGACAAGGGGAGATTACAATGAGCAGTTCTTC,CASSPGTRGDYNEQFF
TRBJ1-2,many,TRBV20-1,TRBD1,TGCAGTGCTATAGAGGGGACAGGGGTTGGCTATGGCTACACCTTC,CSAIEGTGVGYGYTF
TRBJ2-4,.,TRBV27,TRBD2,TGTGCCAGCAGGGGCGAGGTGGGGGGGAGAGCCAAAAACATTCAGTACTTC,CASRGEVGGRAKNIQYF
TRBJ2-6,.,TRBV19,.,TGTGCCAGTACAATCTCTGGGGCCAACGTCCTGACTTTC,CASTISGANVLTF
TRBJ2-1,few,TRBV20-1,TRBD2,TGCAGCTATAAAAAGCGGGGGTTCAATGAGCAGTTCTTC,CSYKKRGFNEQFF
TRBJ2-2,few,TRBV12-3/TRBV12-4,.,TGTGCCAGCAGGAAGACTGCGGCCGGACCAATCACCGGGGAGCTGTTTTTT,CASRKTAAGPITGELFF
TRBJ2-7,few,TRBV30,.,TGTGCCTGGAGTCAGGCCTACGAGCAGTACTTC,CAWSQAYEQYF
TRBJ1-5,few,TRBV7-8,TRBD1,TGTGCCAGCAGCTCAACCAAGGACAGGGGGGTTCAGCCCCAGCATTTT,CASSSTKDRGVQPQHF
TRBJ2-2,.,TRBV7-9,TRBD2,TGTTCCAGCAGCTTAGAAGCGGGACTAACCGGGGAGCTGTTTTTT,CSSSLEAGLTGELFF
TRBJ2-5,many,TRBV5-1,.,TGCGCCAGCAGCTTGGCCTTAAAGGGTAGCGGACGCGAGACCCAGTACTTC,CASSLALKGSGRETQYF
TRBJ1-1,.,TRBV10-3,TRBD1,TGTGCCATCAGCGAGGGGGACAGGGGGTTTCTCCTTCTCTTT,CAISEGDRGFLLLF
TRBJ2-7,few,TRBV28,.,TGTGCCAGCAGTTTAGAGGAGGACGAGCAGTACTTC,CASSLEEDEQYF
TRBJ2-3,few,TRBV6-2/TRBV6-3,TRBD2,TGTGCCAGCAGTTATCTACTAGCGGGAGAAACAGATACGCAGTATTTT,CASSYLLAGETDTQYF
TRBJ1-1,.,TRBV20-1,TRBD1,TGCAGTCCCTCGGGGACAGGGGGTTACACTGAAGCTTTCTTT,CSPSGTGGYTEAFF
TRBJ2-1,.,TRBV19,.,TGTGCCAGTAGTGAAGCGGGAAGGACAGGGTCCTACAATGAGCAGTTCTTC,CASSEAGRTGSYNEQFF
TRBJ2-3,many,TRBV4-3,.,TGCGCCAGCGGACCCGGTTTTGGCAGAGATACGCAGTATTTT,CASGPGFGRDTQYF
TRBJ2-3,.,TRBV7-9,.,TGTGCCAGCAGCTTAGGTGGGACGGAGTTCACAGATACGCAGTATTTT,CASSLGGTEFTDTQYF
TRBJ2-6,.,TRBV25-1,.,TGTGCCAGCAGTGAACCAAACTCTGGGGCCAACGTCCTGACTTTC,CASSEPNSGANVLTF
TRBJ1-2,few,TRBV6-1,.,TGTGCCAGCAGTGAACGGAGTTGGGGAGACTATGGCTACACCTTC,CASSERSWGDYGYTF
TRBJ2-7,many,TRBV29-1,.,TGCAGCGTCGGGGCAGGGGACGCCTACGAGCAGTACTTC,CSVGAGDAYEQYF
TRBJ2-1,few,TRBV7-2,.,TGTGCCAGCAGCTTAGGGTTGGCGAACTACAATGAGCAGTTCTTC,CASSLGLANYNEQFF
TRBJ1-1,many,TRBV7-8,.,TGTGCCACCAGCTTGAACACTGAAGCTTTCTTT,CATSLNTEAFF
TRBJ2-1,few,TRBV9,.,TGTGCCAGCAGCCCGACGGGGGTTCCCTACAATGAGCAGTTCTTC,CASSPTGVPYNEQFF
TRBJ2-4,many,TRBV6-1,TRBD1,TGTGCCAGCAATCCCCGGGACAGGCCAAACATTCAGTACTTC,CASNPRDRPNIQYF
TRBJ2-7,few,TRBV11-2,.,.,CASSLDWGQGTNF
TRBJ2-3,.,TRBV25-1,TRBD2,TGTGCCAGCAGTGGACTAGCTACCACAGATACGCAGTATTTT,CASSGLATTDTQYF
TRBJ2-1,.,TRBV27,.,TGTGCCAGCAGTTTGACTACCTACAATGAGCAGTTCTTC,CASSLTTYNEQFF
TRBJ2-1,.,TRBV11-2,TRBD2,TGTGCCAGCAGCTTAATTGACGAGCGGGATCATATGGGGCAGTTCTTC,CASSLIDERDHMGQFF
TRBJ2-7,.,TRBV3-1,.,TGTGCCAGCAGCCATAGCTCCTACGAGCAGTACTTC,CASSHSSYEQYF
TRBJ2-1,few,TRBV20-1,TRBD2,TGCAGTGCTTCCGGGTTAGCGGGGGACAATGAGCAGTTCTTC,CSASGLAGDNEQFF
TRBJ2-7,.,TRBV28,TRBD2,TGTGCCAGCAGTTTAAGGACTAGCGGGAGTTACTACGAGCAGTACTTC,CASSLRTSGSYYEQYF
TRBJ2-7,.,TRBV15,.,TGTGCCACCCGCGGGAACTCCTACGAGCAGTACTTC,CATRGNSYEQYF
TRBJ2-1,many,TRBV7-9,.,TGTGCCAGCAGCTCCCTCCGACCGTCCGCCGATGAGCAGTTCTTC,CASSSLRPSADEQFF
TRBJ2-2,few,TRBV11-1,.,TGTGCCAGCGGGCTAGTTTCTACCGGGGAGCTGTTTTTT,CASGLVSTGELFF
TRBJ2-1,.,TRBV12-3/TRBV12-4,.,TGTGCCAGCAGTTTAGCGGGTCGCAAGAACAATGAGCAGTTCTTC,CASSLAGRKNNEQFF
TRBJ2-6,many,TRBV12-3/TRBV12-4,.,TGTGCCAGCAGTTTGGGCGGGGCCAACGTCCTGACTTTC,CASSLGGANVLTF
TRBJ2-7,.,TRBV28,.,TGTGCCAGCAGTTGGGCCGTTGGTCGCGAGCAGTACTTC,CASSWAVGREQYF
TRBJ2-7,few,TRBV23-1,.,TGCGCCAGCAGTCACCGACACCCACGCTCCTACGAGCAGTACTTC,CASSHRHPRSYEQYF
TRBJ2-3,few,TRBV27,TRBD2,TGTGCCAGCAATTTACTAGCGGGAGATACAGATACGCAGTATTTT,CASNLLAGDTDTQYF
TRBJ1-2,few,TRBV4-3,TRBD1,TGCGCCAGCAGCCCAGTGGAGGGACAGTTCTATGGCTACACCTTC,CASSPVEGQFYGYTF
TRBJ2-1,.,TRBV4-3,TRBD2,TGCGCCAGCAGCCACCCCATGGGACTAGCGGAGGCCCCGGTGAGTGAGCAGTTCTTC,CASSHPMGLAEAPVSEQFF